Sequencing of this T cell receptor beta chain was carried out in a study of Ad26.COV2.S vaccination and SARS-CoV-2 variants. This sample's treatment: 15 to 20 received Ad26.COV2.S at low or high dose, single or two shots; about 5 received placebo; per-sample allocation not given. Sampling was performed 63 days after the first vaccine or placebo injection. What was given as vaccine was an Ad26 vector encoding Wuhan-strain SARS-CoV-2 spike. Some clones are missing from TCRdb's copy, which holds only in-frame ones; the method was immunoSEQ multiplex PCR. The sample holds roughly 350,000 clones; around 90% are singletons and the top ten take roughly 6%. The CDR3 is made up of 17 amino acids. Trimming took off 3 bases at V and 6 bases at J, with 20 bases between the two ends. Germline-derived CDR1 and CDR2 are SGHAT and FQNNGV. Study-wide points: The study found similar non-spike TCR breadth in vaccine and placebo recipients.

As regards this clone: Its specificity is not known.

The source is a person aged 18-65 years who received the Ad26.COV2.S COVID-19 vaccine or a placebo. V is TRBV11-2 and J is TRBJ1-4; D might be TRBD1 (6 bases). The source was peripheral blood, collected in a trial of Ad26.COV2.S vaccine versus placebo. The CDR3 sequence is CASSFHRGGGGDEKLFF. CDR3 nucleotide sequence: TGTGCCAGCAGCTTTCATCGCGGGGGCGGGGGTGATGAAAAACTGTTTTTT.